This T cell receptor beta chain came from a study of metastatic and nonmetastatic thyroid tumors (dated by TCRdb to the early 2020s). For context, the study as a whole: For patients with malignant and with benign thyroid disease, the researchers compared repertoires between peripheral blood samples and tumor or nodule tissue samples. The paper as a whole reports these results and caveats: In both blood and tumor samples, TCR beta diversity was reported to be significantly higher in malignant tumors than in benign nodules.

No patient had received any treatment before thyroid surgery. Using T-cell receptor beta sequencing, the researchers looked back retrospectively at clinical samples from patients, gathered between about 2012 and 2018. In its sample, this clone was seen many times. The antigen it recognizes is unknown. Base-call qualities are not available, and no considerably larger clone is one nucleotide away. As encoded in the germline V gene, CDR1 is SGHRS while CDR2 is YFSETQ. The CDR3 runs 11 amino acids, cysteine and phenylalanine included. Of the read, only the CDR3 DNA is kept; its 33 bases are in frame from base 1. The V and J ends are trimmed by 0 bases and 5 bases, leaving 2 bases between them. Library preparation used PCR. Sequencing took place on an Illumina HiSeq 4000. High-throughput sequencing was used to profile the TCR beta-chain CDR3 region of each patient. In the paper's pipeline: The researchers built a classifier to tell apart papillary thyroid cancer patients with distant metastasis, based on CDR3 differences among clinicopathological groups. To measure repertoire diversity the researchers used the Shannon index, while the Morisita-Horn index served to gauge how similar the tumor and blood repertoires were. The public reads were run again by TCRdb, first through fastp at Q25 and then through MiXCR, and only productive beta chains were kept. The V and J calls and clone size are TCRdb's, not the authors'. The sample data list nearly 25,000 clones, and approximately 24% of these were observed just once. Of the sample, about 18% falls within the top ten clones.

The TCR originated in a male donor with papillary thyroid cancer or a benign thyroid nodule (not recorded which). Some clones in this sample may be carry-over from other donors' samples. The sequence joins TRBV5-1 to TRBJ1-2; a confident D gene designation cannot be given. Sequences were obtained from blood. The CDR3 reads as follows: CASSLEYGYTF. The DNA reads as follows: TGCGCCAGCAGCTTGGAGTATGGCTACACCTTC.